Presented here are 15 T cell receptor beta chains from one specimen sequenced in a study of regulatory T cells in long-lasting Graves disease. Time point described: newly diagnosed GD, antithyroid drugs for less than 3 months. PBMCs provided the RNA from which the TCR library was made. To make TCR beta libraries, researchers used iRepertoire HTBI primers and Arm-PCR of CDR3 regions. TCRdb called the multiplex PCR reads again in MiXCR, with one record for every CDR3 protein. The table records 530,000 or so distinct CDR3 sequences, around 15% of them present only once. The data were also submitted as part of a second study, on T cells in Graves' hyperthyroidism and ophthalmopathy.

This material consisted of peripheral blood mononuclear cells (PBMCs), taken at new diagnosis, from a patient treated with antithyroid drugs. These TCRs come from a man in his late teens or twenties with Graves disease.

This clonotype was seen ten or more times. V is TRBV20-1 and J is TRBJ2-1; TRBD2 agrees at 7 bases. CDR1 DFQATT and CDR2 SNEGSKA come from the germline V gene (reference sequence). The junction had 9 bases not matched to a gene; V was cut back by 3 bases and J by 4 bases. CDR3 length: 15 residues. CDR3 nucleotides: TGCAGTGCTAGGGGGGGACGGGAGGCTTACAATGAGCAGTTCTTC. It specifies CSARGGREAYNEQFF.

This clonotype was seen a few times. V is TRBV15 and J is TRBJ1-2; the D gene is possibly TRBD1 (6 bases). The length of the CDR3 is 16 residues. Germline CDR1 LNHNV, CDR2 YYDKDF (reference sequence). Trimming left V 0 bases short and J 1 base short, with 12 bases between. The CDR3: CATSRETGMINYGYTF. As DNA, the CDR3 is TGTGCCACCAGCAGAGAAACAGGGATGATTAACTATGGCTACACCTTC. Combining the CDR3 with reference TRBV15 and TRBJ1-2 gives the whole variable domain DAMVIQNPRYQVTQFGKPVTLSCSQTLNHNVMYWYQQKSSQAPKLLFHYYDKDFNNEADTPDNFQSRRPNTSFCFLDIRSPGLGDTAMYLCATSRETGMINYGYTFGSGTRLTVV.

The J gene is TRBJ2-7, the V gene TRBV19; TRBD2 might be the D (6 bases). V was shortened by 1 base and J by 2 bases, with 12 bases between the two germline ends. Germline-derived CDR1 and CDR2 are LNHDA and SQIVND (reference sequence). CDR3 length equals 15 residues. In nucleotides, the CDR3 is TGTGCCAGTAGTATAGCTGATAGCGGCACCTACGAGCAGTACTTC. Residues: CASSIADSGTYEQYF.

The chain has TRBV25-1 and TRBJ1-1, with no clear D. The germline V gene encodes CDR1 MGHDK and CDR2 SYGVNS. V was shortened by 6 bases and J by 6 bases, with 14 bases between the two germline ends. CDR3 length: 13 residues. CDR3 nucleotides: TGTGCCAGCAGCCCATGGTCCGGGTCTGAAGCTTTCTTT. Translating gives CASSPWSGSEAFF.

This clonotype was seen more than once but under ten times. J is TRBJ2-7 and V is TRBV27; 11 bases align to TRBD1. The germline CDR1 and CDR2 sequences are MNHEY and SMNVEV (reference sequence). The CDR3 runs 17 residues. Unmatched junction bases numbered 10, after V lost 5 bases and J lost 1 base. CDR3 bases: TGTGCCAGCAGTATATACTACGGGACAGGGGGGTCCTACGAGCAGTACTTC. Its protein is CASSIYYGTGGSYEQYF.

This clonotype was observed a handful of times. CDR3 amino acids: CASRSTSGSSYNEQFF. The CDR3 coding sequence is TGTGCCAGCAGGTCTACTAGCGGGAGTTCCTACAATGAGCAGTTCTTC. V and J are TRBV5-6 and TRBJ2-1, with 11 bases that match TRBD2. The CDR3 sequence is 16 residues long. The germline V gene has CDR1 SGHDT and CDR2 YYEEEE. J gave up 1 base and V 5 bases, and 5 bases lay outside the gene matches.

On this clonotype itself: This may come from a read error, since a much larger clone is one base off. This rearrangement joins TRBV28 to TRBJ1-1, with unresolved D. This CDR3 has 14 residues. V dropped 4 bases and J dropped 5 bases, with 14 bases sitting between them. Germline assignment: CDR1 MDHEN and CDR2 SYDVKM. CDR3 region: CASSYRRLRTEAFF. The CDR3 nucleotides read TGTGCCAGCAGTTATCGGAGGCTGCGGACTGAAGCTTTCTTT.

This clonotype was recorded at least ten times. This chain joins TRBV20-1 and TRBJ2-1, with TRBD1 matching 8 bases. Germline values: CDR1 DFQATT, CDR2 SNEGSKA (reference sequence). The CDR3 is 17 amino acids. The ends lost 1 base at V and 6 bases at J; junction bases unmatched: 14. CDR3 DNA sequence: TGCAGTGCTAGAGTGGGCACGGGACAGGCCCCAGGCAATGAGCAGTTCTTC. This codes for CSARVGTGQAPGNEQFF.

V and J are TRBV20-1 and TRBJ2-1; a possible D gene is TRBD2 (5 bases). Germline V gives CDR1 DFQATT, CDR2 SNEGSKA (reference sequence). The V and J ends lost 6 bases and 8 bases respectively, with 20 bases between them. The CDR3 totals 14 residues. The chain's CDR3 is CSATYLGIYDEQFF. The CDR3 nucleotides are TGCAGTGCAACCTACCTCGGGATATACGATGAGCAGTTCTTC.

CDR3 nucleotides: TGTGCCAGCAAGGGATTTGGCAATGAGCAGTTCTTC. Translated, it gives CASKGFGNEQFF. The chain carries TRBV25-1 and TRBJ2-1, with no clear D. The CDR3 has 12 amino acids. V lost 7 bases to trimming and J lost 6 bases, with 10 bases between them. The germline gives CDR1 MGHDK, CDR2 SYGVNS.

In its sample, this clonotype was seen many times. The chain couples TRBV5-1 to TRBJ1-1; 11 bases are shared with TRBD1. The CDR3 loop spans 14 amino acids. With 0 bases clipped from V and 11 bases from J, the junction kept 6 bases outside the gene matches. CDR1 SGHRS and CDR2 YFSETQ come from the germline V gene. CDR3 amino acids: CASSLGQGTGGAFF. CDR3 coding DNA: TGCGCCAGCAGCTTGGGACAGGGGACAGGGGGGGCTTTCTTT.

This clonotype was detected ten times or more. The chain is built from TRBV7-9 and TRBJ2-3; D is unresolved. Germline CDR1 and CDR2: SEHNR and FQNEAQ (reference sequence). The CDR3 has 17 residues. Trimming removed 5 bases from V and 2 bases from J, with 20 bases in between. Written as DNA, the CDR3 is TGTGCCAGCAGCAGAATTTTAGGAAATCAATTCACAGATACGCAGTATTTT. Amino acid sequence: CASSRILGNQFTDTQYF.

The chain combines TRBV15 with TRBJ2-7, with TRBD1 identical over 9 bases. The CDR3 sequence is 14 residues long. Germline V gene sequence: CDR1 LNHNV, CDR2 YYDKDF (reference sequence). The trim removed 8 bases at V and 9 bases at J, leaving 14 bases unmatched. CDR3 region: CATGSGTGIHGQYF. CDR3 nucleotides: TGTGCCACCGGGTCGGGGACAGGGATCCACGGGCAGTACTTC.

This clonotype occurred a few times. This rearrangement joins TRBV19 to TRBJ2-3, with D unresolved. Trimming removed 0 bases from V and 4 bases from J, with 11 bases in between. Germline V CDR1 and CDR2: LNHDA, SQIVND (reference sequence). This CDR3 is built from 15 residues. CDR3 residues: CASSIDPDKPDTQYF. CDR3 DNA: TGTGCCAGTAGTATAGATCCCGACAAACCAGATACGCAGTATTTT.

As regards this clonotype: Given a much more abundant clone one base away, this may be a read error. The chain employs TRBV5-1 and TRBJ2-3, with a tentative D call TRBD2 (6 bases). CDR3 length equals 16 residues. Germline-derived CDR1 and CDR2 are SGHRS and YFSETQ. The CDR3 spells CASSSVTSTSTDTQYF. The CDR3 DNA follows: TGTGCCAGCAGCTCTGTAACTAGCACAAGCACAGATACGCAGTATTTT. Drawing the rest from reference TRBV5-1 and TRBJ2-3, the complete variable domain is KAGVTQTPRYLIKTRGQQVTLSCSPISGHRSVSWYQQTPGQGLQFLFEYFSETQRNKGNFPGRFSGRQFSNSRSEMNVSTLELGDSALYLCASSSVTSTSTDTQYFGPGTRLTVL.